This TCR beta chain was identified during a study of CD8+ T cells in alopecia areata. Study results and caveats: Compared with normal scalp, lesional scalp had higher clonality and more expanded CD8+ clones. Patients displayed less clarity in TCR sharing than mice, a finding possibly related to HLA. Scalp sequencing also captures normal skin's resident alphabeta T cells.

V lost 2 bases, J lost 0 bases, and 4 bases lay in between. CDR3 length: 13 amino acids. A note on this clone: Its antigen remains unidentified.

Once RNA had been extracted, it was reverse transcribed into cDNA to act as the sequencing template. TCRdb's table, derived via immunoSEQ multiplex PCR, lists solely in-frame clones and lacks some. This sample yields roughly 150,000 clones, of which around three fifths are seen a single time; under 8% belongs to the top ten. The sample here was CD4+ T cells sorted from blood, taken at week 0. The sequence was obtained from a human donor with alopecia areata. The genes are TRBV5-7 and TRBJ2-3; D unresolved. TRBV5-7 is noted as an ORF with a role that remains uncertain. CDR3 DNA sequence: TGTGCCAGCAGCTTCCCTAGCACAGATACGCAGTATTTT. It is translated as CASSFPSTDTQYF.